A single sample is the source of the 25 T cell receptor beta chains below, sequenced in a study of regulatory T cells in long-lasting Graves disease. CDR3 regions were amplified by Arm-PCR using iRepertoire HTBI primers to build TCR beta libraries. TCRdb ran MiXCR on the multiplex PCR reads and lists one entry per CDR3 protein. Found here are 580,000 or so distinct CDR3 sequences, 15% to 20% of them singletons; the top ten hold about 12%. The sample's time point: newly diagnosed GD, antithyroid drugs for less than 3 months. Extracted PBMC RNA gave rise to the TCR library. This same sample was also taken into another study, of T cells in Graves' hyperthyroidism and ophthalmopathy.

Sample: peripheral blood mononuclear cells (PBMCs), taken at new diagnosis, from a patient treated with antithyroid drugs. The receptors were gathered from a man between 18 and 29 years old with Graves disease.

This clonotype was counted ten times or more. This chain links TRBV7-2 with TRBJ2-3; 11 positions agree with TRBD2. The CDR3 has 17 amino acids. J lost 6 bases, V lost 5 bases, and 13 bases had no gene match. Germline CDR1 SGHTA, CDR2 FQGNSA. DNA for the CDR3: TGTGCCAGCAGCATACTAGCGGGGGACCAACCAGGGGATACGCAGTATTTT. It encodes CASSILAGDQPGDTQYF.

This clonotype was seen at least ten times. The V call is TRBV7-6, the J call TRBJ1-5; D uncertain. V dropped 6 bases and J dropped 5 bases, with 11 bases sitting between them. CDR3 length: 13 residues. Germline CDR1 is SGHVS and CDR2 is FNYEAQ. For the CDR3, the DNA is TGTGCCAGCAGTCCACAGCTGGATCAGCCCCAGCATTTT. It translates to CASSPQLDQPQHF.

In this sample, this clonotype turned up many times. The DNA of the CDR3 is TGCGCCAGCATGGGCGGGAGAACGGGGAATGAGCAGTTCTTC. Its translation is CASMGGRTGNEQFF. The chain couples TRBV5-1 to TRBJ2-1; 7 bases line up with TRBD2. The CDR3 runs 14 residues. From germline, CDR1 is SGHRS and CDR2 YFSETQ. The V and J ends lost 6 bases and 7 bases, in that order; junction bases with no gene match: 10.

This clonotype was detected only once. This sequence joins TRBV11-3 and TRBJ2-1; maybe TRBD1 (6 bases). The CDR3 is 15 amino acids. With 5 bases removed from V and 8 bases from J, the gap between germline ends came to 19 bases. Germline-derived CDR1 and CDR2 are SGHNT and YENEEA. CDR3 loop: CASSITGTPIDEQFF. The CDR3 coding sequence is TGTGCCAGCAGCATAACCGGGACACCGATCGATGAGCAGTTCTTC.

In the case of this clonotype: This may come from a read error, since a much larger clone is one base off. This likely comes from a read error, as the CDR3 has no conserved phenylalanine or tryptophan at its end. The chain recombines TRBV6-1 with TRBJ2-7, with D perhaps TRBD2 (6 bases). Trimming shortened V by 7 bases and J by 5 bases, and 21 bases separated the two germline ends. This CDR3 contains 15 residues. Germline CDR1 reads MNHNS; CDR2 reads SASEGT. As DNA, the CDR3 is TGTGCCAGCACCCTTAGCGGTTGGGCAACGAACGAGCAGTACTGC. Translation: CASTLSGWATNEQYC.

This clonotype was observed a handful of times. V usage is TRBV7-9 and J usage is TRBJ2-5; D is unclear. Trimming pared 5 bases from V and 3 bases from J, leaving 10 bases between. CDR3 size: 13 residues. Germline CDR1 and CDR2: SEHNR and FQNEAQ (reference sequence). This chain's CDR3 is CASSPAVKETQYF. The CDR3 DNA is TGTGCCAGCAGCCCAGCCGTCAAAGAGACCCAGTACTTC.

This clonotype was detected many times. The gene calls are TRBV7-3 and TRBJ2-1, with D hard to call. CDR3 length: 16 residues. V was trimmed by 5 bases and J by 3 bases, leaving 17 bases between them. CDR1 SGHTA and CDR2 FQGTGA come from the germline V gene. DNA of the CDR3: TGTGCCAGCAGCCCTACTTTAAATTCCGGCTACAATGAGCAGTTCTTC. It translates to CASSPTLNSGYNEQFF.

Ten or more counts support this clonotype. This rearrangement joins TRBV28 to TRBJ1-1; D is uncertain. This CDR3 region has 15 residues. Trimming removed 5 bases at V and 4 bases at J, with 17 bases between. Germline loops: CDR1 MDHEN, CDR2 SYDVKM. The CDR3 nucleotides read TGTGCCAGCAGTCGGCGATATCGGGCGGTCACTGAAGCTTTCTTT. The encoded protein is CASSRRYRAVTEAFF.

This clonotype was counted ten times or more. The gene calls are TRBV7-3 and TRBJ2-2; TRBD2 matches at 10 bases. Per the germline V gene, CDR1 is SGHTA and CDR2 is FQGTGA. The trim removed 9 bases at V and 1 base at J, leaving 5 bases unmatched. The CDR3 has 15 residues. The CDR3 is CASEIAGGNTGELFF. In DNA, the CDR3 is TGTGCCAGTGAAATAGCGGGAGGGAACACCGGGGAGCTGTTTTTT.

The V call is TRBV19, the J call TRBJ1-5; maybe TRBD1 (6 bases). This CDR3 is 14 amino acids long. Per germline, CDR1 LNHDA and CDR2 SQIVND (reference sequence). Trimming shortened V by 3 bases and J by 1 base, and 7 bases separated the two germline ends. Here the CDR3 reads CASSMGHSNQPQHF. The CDR3 DNA follows: TGTGCCAGTAGTATGGGACACAGCAATCAGCCCCAGCATTTT.

The chain couples TRBV19 to TRBJ2-7, with TRBD1 matching 7 bases. This CDR3 region has 14 residues. The germline gives CDR1 LNHDA, CDR2 SQIVND (reference sequence). With V trimmed by 6 bases and J by 5 bases, 10 bases remained unmatched. This CDR3 is CASRQRQGRNEQYF. The DNA for the CDR3 is TGTGCCAGTAGACAGAGACAGGGTCGGAACGAGCAGTACTTC.

The chain couples TRBV19 to TRBJ2-3, with D maybe TRBD2 (5 bases). Germline V lookup: CDR1 LNHDA, CDR2 SQIVND (reference sequence). Trimming left V 5 bases short and J 3 bases short, with 21 bases between. The CDR3 extends over 17 amino acids. CDR3 nucleotide sequence: TGTGCCAGTAGTGCACCCCTAGACCCCCGGAGGACAGATACGCAGTATTTT. Its translation is CASSAPLDPRRTDTQYF.

The chain joins TRBV7-9 to TRBJ2-3, with a weak D call TRBD2 (5 bases). Germline V gene data show CDR1 as SEHNR and CDR2 as FQNEAQ (reference sequence). This CDR3 contains 15 residues. V shed 0 bases and J shed 6 bases, with 13 bases lying between them. CDR3 bases: TGTGCCAGCAGCTTAGCGGGAGCATTCTCTGATACGCAGTATTTT. This codes for CASSLAGAFSDTQYF.

This clonotype was seen more than once but under ten times. The chain recombines TRBV12-3 or TRBV12-4 with TRBJ2-4; 8 bases fit TRBD2. V was clipped by 10 bases and J by 8 bases; unmatched bases: 13. The CDR3 loop spans 14 amino acids. Written as DNA, the CDR3 is TGTGCCACCACAGGGTCGAACGGGGGGGACATTCAGTACTTC. It codes for CATTGSNGGDIQYF.

The chain carries TRBV5-1 and TRBJ2-5; D is perhaps TRBD2 (6 bases). The germline gives CDR1 SGHRS, CDR2 YFSETQ. This CDR3 has 16 amino acids. Trimming left V 0 bases short and J 2 bases short, with 14 bases between. The CDR3 bases are TGCGCCAGCAGCTTGGCGCCGGGGGTAGTACAAGAGACCCAGTACTTC. Translation: CASSLAPGVVQETQYF.

Ten or more counts support this clonotype. V is TRBV12-3 or TRBV12-4 and J is TRBJ2-7, with D tentatively TRBD2 (5 bases). This CDR3 contains 16 residues. V lost 2 bases, J lost 6 bases, and 20 bases lay in between. Written as DNA, the CDR3 is TGTGCCAGCAGTTTATTTATCAGCGGACCCTACTCCGAGCAGTACTTC. This gives the protein CASSLFISGPYSEQYF.

This clonotype was recorded many times. The chain uses TRBV18 and TRBJ2-2; 9 nucleotides match TRBD2. Germline assignment: CDR1 KGHSH and CDR2 LQKENI. CDR3 size: 16 residues. The V segment lost 4 bases and the J segment 4 bases; nucleotides outside the gene matches: 7. As DNA, the CDR3 is TGTGCCAGCTCACGGCCGGGACTAGCCTTCACCGGGGAGCTGTTTTTT. It translates to CASSRPGLAFTGELFF.

The chain links TRBV12-3 or TRBV12-4 to TRBJ1-5; tentative D call: TRBD1 (6 bases). CDR3 length: 14 residues. V lost 7 bases and J lost 3, with 13 bases in between. CDR3 DNA: TGTGCCAGCACGTCACAGGGCCTCAATCAGCCCCAGCATTTT. This encodes CASTSQGLNQPQHF.

The chain uses TRBV5-4 and TRBJ2-7, with TRBD1 as a possible D gene (6 bases). V shed 4 bases and J shed 1 base, with 15 bases lying between them. Per the germline V gene, CDR1 is SGHNT and CDR2 is YYREEE (reference sequence). CDR3 length: 15 amino acids. CDR3 region: CASSHDRSLSYEQYF. CDR3 sequence (DNA): TGTGCCAGCAGCCATGACAGGAGCCTATCCTACGAGCAGTACTTC.

Worth noting for this clonotype: Because the CDR3 is missing its conserved closing phenylalanine or tryptophan, this is likely a read error. V is TRBV6-1 and J is TRBJ1-1; TRBD1 matches 8 bases. J gave up 3 bases and V 7 bases, and 7 bases lay outside the gene matches. Germline CDR1 reads MNHNS; CDR2 reads SASEGT. The CDR3 runs to 14 residues. CDR3 amino acids: CASISRGHDTEAFL. CDR3 bases: TGTGCCAGCATAAGCAGGGGGCACGACACTGAAGCTTTCCTT.

This clonotype was observed at least ten times. The chain combines TRBV11-2 with TRBJ2-7; 7 bases line up with TRBD2. CDR3 length equals 15 residues. V shed 1 base and J 0 bases; nucleotides not matched to a gene: 3. From germline, CDR1 is SGHAT and CDR2 FQNNGV. The CDR3 DNA reads as TGTGCCAGCAGCTTAGCGGGAGGCCTCTCCTACGAGCAGTACTTC. Translation: CASSLAGGLSYEQYF.

V usage is TRBV7-9 and J usage is TRBJ1-1; possible D gene TRBD1, 5 bases. This CDR3 has 13 residues. Germline CDR1 and CDR2: SEHNR and FQNEAQ (reference sequence). V was trimmed by 5 bases and J by 4 bases, leaving 11 bases between them. CDR3 bases: TGTGCCAGCAGCGTATTAGGGGTCACTGAAGCTTTCTTT. Translated, it gives CASSVLGVTEAFF.

This clonotype was seen ten or more times. The chain joins TRBV20-1 to TRBJ2-5, with TRBD1 identical over 8 bases. The junction had 1 base not matched to a gene; V was cut back by 0 bases and J by 7 bases. The CDR3 is 12 amino acids. Germline CDR1 is DFQATT and CDR2 is SNEGSKA (reference sequence). DNA of the CDR3: TGCAGTGCTAGAGATGACAGGGGGACCCAGTACTTC. Translated: CSARDDRGTQYF.

This clonotype has at least ten counts. Relative to the germline gene, one junction end is altered; a read error may explain this. Written as DNA, the CDR3 is TGTGCCAGCAGATTAGGGGGGGCCAGCGAGCAGTACTTC. It is translated as CASRLGGASEQYF. This chain connects TRBV12-3 or TRBV12-4 to TRBJ2-7; D possibly corresponds to TRBD2 (7 bases). This CDR3 is built from 13 residues.

The sample holds a few counts of this clonotype. In nucleotides, the CDR3 is TGCAGCGTGGGTCGGGATGGCTCCTACAATGAGCAGTTCTTC. It specifies CSVGRDGSYNEQFF. This rearrangement joins TRBV29-1 to TRBJ2-1; D might be TRBD2 (5 bases). CDR3 length: 14 residues. From germline, CDR1 is SQVTM and CDR2 ANQGSEA. Trimming removed 6 bases from V and 0 bases from J, with 12 bases in between.